These 10 T cell receptor beta chains originate from one sample sequenced in a study of blood T cell repertoires in COVID-19. TCRdb's table, derived via immunoSEQ multiplex PCR, lists solely in-frame clones and lacks some. The sample records about 310,000 clones, around 90% being singletons. Sequencing was done on a sample of PBMCs or T cells enriched from blood (not recorded which). These receptors were taken from a man in his sixties who had recovered from COVID-19.

This clone has a handful of counts. J is TRBJ1-1 and V is TRBV5-1, with 7 bases that match TRBD1. The V gene end was trimmed by 4 bases and the J gene end by 4 bases; junction bases not matched to a gene: 10. The length of the CDR3 is 15 residues. Germline V gene data show CDR1 as SGHRS and CDR2 as YFSETQ. The CDR3 here is CASSPRTGEVTEAFF. CDR3 in DNA: TGCGCCAGCAGCCCACGCACAGGGGAAGTCACTGAAGCTTTCTTT.

This chain links TRBV19 with TRBJ1-3; no reliable D call. Trimming removed 5 bases at V and 8 bases at J, with 16 bases between. Germline assignment: CDR1 LNHDA and CDR2 SQIVND (reference sequence). The CDR3 contains 14 residues. The CDR3 sequence: CASSQGSERDTIYF. The CDR3, as DNA: TGTGCCAGTAGTCAAGGATCTGAACGGGACACCATATATTTT.

V and J are TRBV28 and TRBJ2-1; 8 bases agree with TRBD1. This CDR3 has 15 amino acids. J was trimmed by 9 bases and V by 3 bases; bases with no gene match: 10. Germline lookup yields CDR1 MDHEN and CDR2 SYDVKM. This chain's CDR3 is CASSFSDRGWGEQFF. The CDR3 nucleotides are TGTGCCAGCAGTTTTAGTGACAGGGGATGGGGTGAGCAGTTCTTC. Full variable domain (remainder filled in from reference TRBV28 and TRBJ2-1): DVKVTQSSRYLVKRTGEKVFLECVQDMDHENMFWYRQDPGLGLRLIYFSYDVKMKEKGDIPEGYSVSREKKERFSLILESASTNQTSMYLCASSFSDRGWGEQFFGPGTRLTVL.

The chain couples TRBV5-1 to TRBJ2-1; 8 bases fit TRBD2. Germline V lookup: CDR1 SGHRS, CDR2 YFSETQ. This CDR3 is 14 amino acids long. Germline trimming cut 2 bases from V and 4 bases from J; bases unmatched to any gene: 2. The CDR3 loop is CASSFREGYNEQFF. Here the CDR3 DNA reads TGCGCCAGCAGCTTCCGGGAGGGATACAATGAGCAGTTCTTC.

V and J are TRBV5-1 and TRBJ2-1, with 8 nucleotides matching TRBD2. V was clipped by 4 bases and J by 0 bases; unmatched bases: 9. CDR1 SGHRS and CDR2 YFSETQ come from the germline V gene. This CDR3 spans 17 amino acids. The CDR3 nucleotides read TGCGCCAGCAGCCGTGATGTCAGCGGGAGCTCCTACAATGAGCAGTTCTTC. Translating gives CASSRDVSGSSYNEQFF.

A few counts support this clone. The chain employs TRBV6-2 or TRBV6-3 and TRBJ2-7; 8 bases are a match to TRBD2. This CDR3 has 15 residues. V dropped 6 bases and J dropped 5; count of bases not matched to a gene: 12. Looked up from germline, CDR1 is MNHEY and CDR2 is SVGEGT. The CDR3 loop reads CASSPGGAGLDEQYF. The CDR3 nucleotides are TGTGCCAGCAGCCCCGGGGGGGCGGGCCTGGACGAGCAGTACTTC.

This clone was detected only a few times. J is TRBJ1-3 and V is TRBV7-9; a possible D gene is TRBD1 (6 bases). V was pared by 1 base and J by 0 bases, with 19 bases between. CDR3 length: 19 amino acids. Germline V gives CDR1 SEHNR, CDR2 FQNEAQ (reference sequence). The CDR3 protein is CASSLVGTPRPGSGNTIYF. The CDR3, as DNA: TGTGCCAGCAGCTTAGTGGGGACACCCAGACCCGGCTCTGGAAACACCATATATTTT.

The genes are TRBV5-1 and TRBJ2-7; 9 nucleotides align to TRBD1. Per germline, CDR1 SGHRS and CDR2 YFSETQ. The J segment lost 3 bases and the V segment lost 1 base, leaving 11 bases of the junction unmatched. The CDR3 consists of 17 residues. This chain's CDR3 is CASSLSYVGQGRYEQYF. CDR3 nucleotides: TGCGCCAGCAGCTTGTCTTACGTGGGACAGGGACGCTACGAGCAGTACTTC.

Written as DNA, the CDR3 is TGCGCCAGCAGCCAAGAAATCAGTCAATCTGGAAACACCATATATTTT. Translated, it gives CASSQEISQSGNTIYF. The chain links TRBV4-1 to TRBJ1-3; D not resolved. V lost 0 bases, J lost 1 base, and 10 bases lay in between. This CDR3 spans 16 amino acids. Per germline, CDR1 MGHRA and CDR2 YSYEKL.

The genes are TRBV5-1 and TRBJ2-5; TRBD1 aligns across 8 bases. The trim removed 4 bases at V and 0 bases at J, leaving 8 bases unmatched. Germline V CDR1 and CDR2: SGHRS, YFSETQ. This CDR3 is built from 16 residues. The CDR3 DNA reads TGCGCCAGCAGCCGTCGGCAGGGGGCGAACCAAGAGACCCAGTACTTC. Translating it yields CASSRRQGANQETQYF.